Presented here are 21 T cell receptor beta chains from one specimen sequenced in a study of blood T cell repertoires in COVID-19. This table comes from immunoSEQ multiplex PCR, and its TCRdb copy is limited to in-frame clones, with some not included. The sample gives 150,000 to 200,000 clones, 80% of which show up once; 4.5% to 7.5% is in the top ten. Sequenced sample: PBMCs or T cells enriched from blood (not recorded which). The source is a man between 40 and 49 years old who had recovered from COVID-19.

J is TRBJ2-3 and V is TRBV5-4; 7 positions agree with TRBD1. Germline V gene data show CDR1 as SGHNT and CDR2 as YYREEE (reference sequence). V was clipped by 6 bases and J by 4 bases; unmatched bases: 5. This CDR3 is 13 amino acids long. The CDR3 spells CASNPTGADTQYF. The CDR3 DNA follows: TGTGCCAGCAACCCAACAGGGGCAGATACGCAGTATTTT.

This chain uses TRBV11-2 with TRBJ2-3; 9 bases map to TRBD1. Germline values: CDR1 SGHAT, CDR2 FQNNGV. Trimming at V came to 6 bases and at J to 5 bases, leaving 18 bases not matched to a gene. The CDR3 consists of 18 residues. The CDR3 DNA is TGTGCCAGCAGTCGTAGTCCCGGGACAGGGCACCGTGTAGATACGCAGTATTTT. Protein sequence: CASSRSPGTGHRVDTQYF.

The table lists this clone with a count of one. This chain connects TRBV7-9 to TRBJ2-7; tentatively, D is TRBD2 (5 bases). This CDR3 spans 16 amino acids. The V end lost 2 bases, the J end lost 3 bases, and 17 bases lay between the germline ends. CDR1 is SEHNR and CDR2 is FQNEAQ in the germline V gene (reference sequence). CDR3 coding DNA: TGTGCCAGCAGCTTATTTTCGGGTAGCGACCTCTACGAGCAGTACTTC. The encoded protein is CASSLFSGSDLYEQYF.

This clone was seen more than once but under ten times. V and J are TRBV30 and TRBJ1-4; possibly TRBD1 for D (6 bases). Per the germline V gene, CDR1 is GTSNPN and CDR2 is SVGIG (reference sequence). The CDR3 has 17 residues. Trimming shortened V by 2 bases and J by 3 bases, and 19 bases separated the two germline ends. The CDR3 bases are TGTGCCTGGAGTACGGGGGGCGCCTTCATAGCTAATGAAAAACTGTTTTTT. Translated: CAWSTGGAFIANEKLFF. Using reference TRBV30 and TRBJ1-4 for the parts outside the CDR3, the full variable domain is SQTIHQWPATLVQPVGSPLSLECTVEGTSNPNLYWYRQAAGRGLQLLFYSVGIGQISSEVPQNLSASRPQDRQFILSSKKLLLSDSGFYLCAWSTGGAFIANEKLFFGSGTQLSVL.

The chain employs TRBV6-4 and TRBJ2-6, with D possibly being TRBD1 (6 bases). CDR3 length: 16 residues. V was clipped by 4 bases and J by 1 base, with 11 bases between them. The germline V gene has CDR1 MRHNA and CDR2 SNTAGT. The CDR3 DNA reads TGTGCCAGCAGTGTGGACAGTAAATCTGGGGCCAACGTCCTGACTTTC. It specifies CASSVDSKSGANVLTF.

The chain employs TRBV7-6 and TRBJ1-3; D remains ambiguous. The CDR3 is made up of 16 amino acids. Trimming removed 1 base from V and 3 bases from J, with 13 bases in between. Germline CDR1 is SGHVS and CDR2 is FNYEAQ. The CDR3 sequence is CASSLDASGVGNTIYF. The CDR3 nucleotides are TGTGCCAGCAGCTTAGATGCCTCCGGGGTTGGAAACACCATATATTTT.

V usage is TRBV2 and J usage is TRBJ2-7; D uncertain. Germline CDR1 SNHLY, CDR2 FYNNEI. The germline V and J ends were trimmed by 7 bases and 3 bases, with 7 bases remaining between them. The CDR3 has 11 residues. The CDR3 nucleotides are TGTGCCAGCACTCCGAGCTACGAGCAGTACGTC. This sequence encodes CASTPSYEQYV.

The chain employs TRBV10-3 and TRBJ2-6; weak D call: TRBD2 (5 bases). The CDR3 runs 15 residues. The germline gives CDR1 ENHRY, CDR2 SYGVKD. V lost 7 bases and J 1 base, leaving 11 bases between the germline ends. CDR3 nucleotide sequence: TGTGCCATCATGGGGTCGGGGTCTGGGGCCAACGTCCTGACTTTC. As protein: CAIMGSGSGANVLTF.

There are a few counts of this clone. The chain combines TRBV18 with TRBJ2-2; D not resolved. V dropped 6 bases and J dropped 1 base, with 18 bases sitting between them. Germline loops: CDR1 KGHSH, CDR2 LQKENI. The CDR3 sequence is 17 residues long. The CDR3 sequence: CASSLIAVLMNTGELFF. Here the CDR3 DNA reads TGTGCCAGCTCCCTCATAGCTGTGCTTATGAACACCGGGGAGCTGTTTTTT. Looking up the rest from reference TRBV18 and TRBJ2-2 gives the full variable domain: NAGVMQNPRHLVRRRGQEARLRCSPMKGHSHVYWYRQLPEEGLKFMVYLQKENIIDESGMPKERFSAEFPKEGPSILRIQQVVRGDSAAYFCASSLIAVLMNTGELFFGEGSRLTVL.

A single count supports this clone. The chain joins TRBV6-5 to TRBJ1-2, with TRBD1 matching over 7 bases. V trimming: 1 base; J trimming: 1 base; junction bases outside the gene matches: 6. The CDR3 extends over 16 amino acids. Germline V gives CDR1 MNHEY, CDR2 SVGAGI. This CDR3 reads CASSYWTGGDNYGYTF. CDR3 nucleotides: TGTGCCAGCAGTTACTGGACAGGTGGGGATAACTATGGCTACACCTTC.

This chain uses TRBV12-3 or TRBV12-4 with TRBJ1-6, with TRBD1 matching 10 bases. This CDR3 has 13 amino acids. V was pared by 6 bases and J by 10 bases, with 3 bases of the junction left unmatched. Here the CDR3 DNA reads TGTGCCAGCAGGACAGGGGGCGACTCACCCCTCCACTTT. Translating gives CASRTGGDSPLHF.

CDR3 nucleotides: TGTGCCAGCAGTGAATACGGGGTAGGTTCGCGCAACACTGAAGCTTTCTTT. Encoded protein: CASSEYGVGSRNTEAFF. V usage is TRBV6-1 and J usage is TRBJ1-1; D is unclear. Germline V gives CDR1 MNHNS, CDR2 SASEGT. The CDR3 has 17 amino acids. V lost 2 bases and J 2 bases, leaving 18 bases between the germline ends.

J is TRBJ2-1 and V is TRBV5-1; 9 bases fit TRBD2. The J segment lost 7 bases and the V segment lost 0 bases, leaving 17 bases of the junction unmatched. Germline CDR1 is SGHRS and CDR2 is YFSETQ. This CDR3 has 19 residues. The CDR3 spells CASSLGLASGTAGGNEQFF. For the CDR3, the DNA is TGCGCCAGCAGCTTGGGTTTAGCTAGCGGGACCGCCGGTGGGAATGAGCAGTTCTTC.

CDR3 amino acids: CAWGRGGGSSYEQYF. DNA for the CDR3: TGTGCCTGGGGGCGCGGGGGAGGGAGCTCCTACGAGCAGTACTTC. This sequence joins TRBV30 and TRBJ2-7; 7 nucleotides match TRBD2. V dropped 5 bases and J dropped 0; count of bases not matched to a gene: 10. This CDR3 comprises 15 residues. Looked up from germline, CDR1 is GTSNPN and CDR2 is SVGIG (reference sequence).

The V gene is TRBV5-8, the J gene TRBJ1-2; D call uncertain. The CDR3 consists of 15 residues. V lost 5 bases to trimming and J lost 0 bases, with 14 bases between them. The germline V gene has CDR1 SGHTS and CDR2 YDEGEE. DNA of the CDR3: TGTGCCAGCAGGGTCGAGGAGAGGCCTAACTATGGCTACACCTTC. Its protein product is CASRVEERPNYGYTF.

V gene TRBV27 combines with J gene TRBJ1-6; TRBD1 agrees at 7 bases. The CDR3 contains 14 residues. CDR1 and CDR2 (germline): MNHEY, SMNVEV (reference sequence). After removal of 7 bases from V and 7 bases from J, the junction contained 7 bases not matched to a gene. Here the CDR3 reads CASKGAGANSPLHF. The CDR3 bases are TGTGCCAGCAAGGGGGCCGGGGCGAATTCACCCCTCCACTTT.

This clone was seen only a few times. The chain links TRBV3-1 (or the pseudogene TRBV3-2) to TRBJ2-7; possible D gene TRBD1, 6 bases. Trimming cost V 3 bases and J 4 bases, with 13 bases left between them. CDR3 length equals 14 residues. The germline V gene has CDR1 LGHDT and CDR2 YNNKEL (reference sequence). The CDR3 here is CASSHRSRGYEQYF. The CDR3 coding sequence is TGTGCCAGCAGCCACCGAAGCAGGGGTTACGAGCAGTACTTC.

This clone was seen a handful of times. The chain combines TRBV18 with TRBJ2-7; TRBD2 matches 11 bases. The CDR3 is 15 amino acids. In germline, CDR1 is KGHSH, CDR2 LQKENI. J lost 1 base, V lost 6 bases, and 5 bases had no gene match. The CDR3 bases are TGTGCCAGCTCGCCGGGACTAGCGGAATCCTACGAGCAGTACTTC. Amino acid sequence: CASSPGLAESYEQYF. Filled out from reference TRBV18 and TRBJ2-7, the complete variable domain reads NAGVMQNPRHLVRRRGQEARLRCSPMKGHSHVYWYRQLPEEGLKFMVYLQKENIIDESGMPKERFSAEFPKEGPSILRIQQVVRGDSAAYFCASSPGLAESYEQYFGPGTRLTVT.

The genes are TRBV7-6 and TRBJ2-3; 11 nucleotides align to TRBD2. Germline-derived CDR1 and CDR2 are SGHVS and FNYEAQ. After removal of 4 bases from V and 4 bases from J, the junction contained 7 bases not matched to a gene. This CDR3 is built from 16 residues. This CDR3 reads CASSSFLAGGPDTQYF. Here the CDR3 DNA reads TGTGCCAGCAGCTCCTTTCTAGCGGGGGGCCCAGATACGCAGTATTTT.

The chain combines TRBV11-2 with TRBJ1-4; 8 bases map to TRBD1. The germline gives CDR1 SGHAT, CDR2 FQNNGV. The CDR3 has 15 amino acids. V shed 3 bases, J shed 8 bases, and the junction held 8 bases outside the gene matches. CDR3 sequence: CASSLTDREGEKLFF. The CDR3 coding sequence is TGTGCCAGCAGCTTGACGGACAGGGAGGGGGAAAAACTGTTTTTT. Supplemented by reference TRBV11-2 and TRBJ1-4, the full variable domain reads EAGVAQSPRYKIIEKRQSVAFWCNPISGHATLYWYQQILGQGPKLLIQFQNNGVVDDSQLPKDRFSAERLKGVDSTLKIQPAKLEDSAVYLCASSLTDREGEKLFFGSGTQLSVL.

The chain couples TRBV5-1 to TRBJ2-1; D is perhaps TRBD2 (5 bases). The germline gives CDR1 SGHRS, CDR2 YFSETQ. Trimming cost V 4 bases and J 3 bases, with 17 bases left between them. This CDR3 contains 16 residues. As DNA, the CDR3 is TGCGCCAGCAGCCTCCAACGGGGATTCCTCTACAATGAGCAGTTCTTC. This translates into CASSLQRGFLYNEQFF.